This T cell receptor (beta chain) originates from a study of cytomegalovirus exposure and HLA in healthy donors. Study at large: One earlier analysis, a look at around 180 million T cells, found some 110 million unique TCR beta sequences. Among several hundred genotyped donors, more than 65% fell in the Caucasian-associated ancestry cluster.

Germline V gene data show CDR1 as ENHRY and CDR2 as SYGVKD. CDR3 size: 18 residues. The V and J ends lost 2 bases and 0 bases respectively, with 14 bases between them. On this clone: No antigen is known for it.

The study, taken as a whole, reports: When a later analysis was performed, an Asian-associated ancestry cluster reportedly had fewer N-insertions than the roughly 700-donor mean.

The primer mix had 60 Vbeta and 13 Jbeta primers. Sequenced by immunoSEQ multiplex PCR; TCRdb stores in-frame clones only, minus some. This sample's table reports roughly 79,000 clones. The sequencing sample was made of PBMCs. The sequence came from a man aged 25 to 45 in good health and CMV-seronegative. The chain has TRBV10-3 and TRBJ2-6, with D perhaps TRBD2 (6 bases). CDR3 in amino acids: CAISEKGLPGSGANVLTF. CDR3 sequence (DNA): TGTGCCATCAGTGAGAAGGGACTTCCCGGCTCTGGGGCCAACGTCCTGACTTTC.